This is a list of T cell receptor beta chains from one sample in a study of control samples from healthy donors and cancer patients. The data were produced by immunoSEQ multiplex PCR, yet TCRdb's version contains in-frame clones alone and is incomplete. This sample has 170,000 or so clones, with about 94% found just once. The sample was blood. These receptors came from a woman in her 40s in good health. The CDR3 runs from the conserved cysteine through the conserved F or W. The D gene is left open where the match is weak.

.,TRBV24-1,CATLKDSQGLSYGYTF
.,TRBV4-1,CASSQDDRQRGYEQYF
.,TRBV11-1,CASSLDLEQGRYEQYF
.,TRBV29-1,CSVEKAYYGYTF
.,TRBV4-1,CASSQGPTTNEKLFF
.,TRBV6-2/TRBV6-3,CASSAGPREQYF
TRBD1,TRBV19,CASSPHGQGLSYEQYF
.,TRBV5-1,CASSSQPGATNEKLFF
.,TRBV7-8,CASSLNPSLTEAFF
.,TRBV13,CASSLTGKGSPLHF
.,TRBV6-1,CASSEAGDGYTF
.,TRBV5-8,CASSLYGARNQPQHF
.,TRBV25-1,CASSGAGGFYGYTF
.,TRBV19,CASSISIPETQYF
.,TRBV9,CASSVSDTDTQYF
.,TRBV4-1,CASSRPGRGNGNTIYF
.,TRBV10-2,CASSDPSVSWRFF
.,TRBV18,CASSPRLTRGTEAFF
.,TRBV19,CASSQNRATNEKLFF
.,TRBV7-2,CASSPSSGKTEAFF
.,TRBV7-9,CASSTDTWGRPDRAMNQPQHF
TRBD1,TRBV7-2,CASSFRGQDTYEQYF
TRBD1,TRBV9,CASSVRDHRDRVISGANVLTF
.,TRBV30,CAWSEGTPNNYGYTF
.,TRBV30,CAWSSGVGYTF
TRBD1,TRBV3-1/TRBV3-2,CASSQRQGVDAFF
TRBD1,TRBV12-5,CASGLTGMVNQPQHF
.,TRBV7-2,CASSQGRNTEAFF
.,TRBV29-1,CSVGRMGQRNEQFF
.,TRBV9,CASSVLAETYNEQFF
.,TRBV25-1,CASSEWGQNQPQHF
.,TRBV9,CASSVEAYGYTF
.,TRBV6-5,CASTWAYNSPLHF
.,TRBV10-3,CAISAVAAGGYEQYF
.,TRBV18,CASSPPGLPSYSGNTIYF
TRBD1,TRBV2,CASRTQGGVDSPLHF
.,TRBV3-1/TRBV3-2,CASSRGREENYGYTF
.,TRBV15,CATSRDPGGTGNTIYF
.,TRBV10-3,CAISAMDGQNTEAFF
.,TRBV9,CASSVETTAGGEKLFF
.,TRBV3-1/TRBV3-2,CASSPRAYQETQYF
TRBD1,TRBV2,CASRIGGFGNTIYF
TRBD1,TRBV12-5,CASGRDRGRTIYF
.,TRBV6-2/TRBV6-3,CASSSAIKIQETQYF
TRBD1,TRBV6-2/TRBV6-3,CASSWTGNTGELFF
TRBD2,TRBV7-6,CASSRTGRGLAGSYEQYF
.,TRBV5-4,CASSLNRDQPQHF